This T cell receptor beta chain was sequenced for a study of human T cells and chemical hapten exposure. Study observations and caveats: TCRs exceeding a frequency of 1 in 1000 stayed unchanged under DPC sensitization.

Attachment of unique molecular identifiers to individual cDNA molecules was performed in the library. TCRdb re-called the 5' RACE reads with MiXCR, one entry per CDR3 protein. Of about 140,000 distinct CDR3 sequences in the sample, around 4.4% were seen once. The template was total RNA from unfractionated whole blood. Per the germline V gene, CDR1 is KGHSH and CDR2 is LQKENI. Trimming pared 1 base from V and 2 bases from J, leaving 10 bases between. CDR3 size: 15 residues. There are many counts of this clonotype. Antigen specificity is unknown. The chain carries TRBV18 and TRBJ2-3, with D maybe TRBD1 (6 bases). The sequence was collected from a female donor in good health. CDR3: CASSPQTGFTDTQYF. The CDR3 DNA follows: TGTGCCAGCTCACCACAGACAGGATTCACAGATACGCAGTATTTT. The whole variable domain, filled in from reference TRBV18 and TRBJ2-3, reads NAGVMQNPRHLVRRRGQEARLRCSPMKGHSHVYWYRQLPEEGLKFMVYLQKENIIDESGMPKERFSAEFPKEGPSILRIQQVVRGDSAAYFCASSPQTGFTDTQYFGPGTRLTVL.